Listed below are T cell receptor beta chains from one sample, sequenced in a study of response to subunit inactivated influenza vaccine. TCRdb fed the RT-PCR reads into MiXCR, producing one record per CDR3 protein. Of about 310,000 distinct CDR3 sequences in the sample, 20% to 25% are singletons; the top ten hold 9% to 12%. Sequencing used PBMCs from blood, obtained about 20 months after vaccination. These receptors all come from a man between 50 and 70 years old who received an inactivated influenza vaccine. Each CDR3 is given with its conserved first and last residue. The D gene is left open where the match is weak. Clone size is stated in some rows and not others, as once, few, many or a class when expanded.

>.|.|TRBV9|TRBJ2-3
TGTGCCAGCAGCGTAGGCCCGGGAGCGCTCACAGATACGCAGTATTTT
CASSVGPGALTDTQYF
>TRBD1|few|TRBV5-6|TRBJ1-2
TGTGCCAGCAGCTCCCGGGACAGGGCAACGGCGGGCTACACCTTC
CASSSRDRATAGYTF
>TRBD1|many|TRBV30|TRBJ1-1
TGTGCCTGGAGTGTCGGACAGGGGGAGACTGAAGCTTTCTTT
CAWSVGQGETEAFF
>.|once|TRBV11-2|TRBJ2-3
TGTGCCAGCAGCTTAGGTCGCAGGTTAACAGATACGCAGTATTTT
CASSLGRRLTDTQYF
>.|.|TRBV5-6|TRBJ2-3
TGTGCCAGCAGCTTGGCACCGGGGTTTGGCACAGATACGCAGTATTTT
CASSLAPGFGTDTQYF
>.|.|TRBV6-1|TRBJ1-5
TGTGCCAGCAGGGAAGCTAATAGCAATCAGCCCCAGCATTTT
CASREANSNQPQHF
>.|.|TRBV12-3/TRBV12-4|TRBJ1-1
TGTGCCAGCAGTGACGGGCCAGGGGAAACTGAAGCTTTCTTT
CASSDGPGETEAFF
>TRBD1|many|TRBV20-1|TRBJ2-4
TGCAGTGCATCAGACAGGGCAGGTTACAAAAACATTCAGTACTTC
CSASDRAGYKNIQYF
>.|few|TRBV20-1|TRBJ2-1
TGCAGTGCTTCTGCGGGTGGGACCTTGGGCAATGAGCAGTTCTTC
CSASAGGTLGNEQFF
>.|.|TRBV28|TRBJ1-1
TGTGCCAGCAGTTTCTCCGACCTTCACGAAGGTACTGAAGCTTTCTTT
CASSFSDLHEGTEAFF
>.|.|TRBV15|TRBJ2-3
TGTGCCACCAGCAGAGTCAAAGACATGGATACGCAGTATTTT
CATSRVKDMDTQYF
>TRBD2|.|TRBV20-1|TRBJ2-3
TGCAGTGCTAGAGATAGTAGCGGGGGTAGAGGAGATACGCAGTATTTT
CSARDSSGGRGDTQYF
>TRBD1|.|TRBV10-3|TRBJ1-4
TGTGCCACAGGACAGGTTGCAACTAATGAAAAACTGTTTTTT
CATGQVATNEKLFF
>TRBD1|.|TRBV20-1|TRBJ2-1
TGCAGTGCTAGACAAATTCGACAGGGAGATTACAATGAGCAGTTCTTC
CSARQIRQGDYNEQFF
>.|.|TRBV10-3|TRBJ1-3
TGTGCCTCGAGAGCAGGGCCCGACTCTGGAAACACCATATATTTT
CASRAGPDSGNTIYF
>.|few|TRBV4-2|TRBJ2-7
TGTGCCAGCAGCCAAGATGGCGAGCAGTACTTC
CASSQDGEQYF
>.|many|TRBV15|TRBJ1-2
TGTGCCACCAGCAGAGTGTTGGAGGACGGCTACACCTTC
CATSRVLEDGYTF
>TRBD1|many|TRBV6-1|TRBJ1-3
TGTGCCAGCAGCGCAGGACAGGGATTTGGAAACACCATATATTTT
CASSAGQGFGNTIYF
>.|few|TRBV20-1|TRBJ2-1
TGCAGTGCTACGGGAGTTAATGAGCAGTTCTTC
CSATGVNEQFF
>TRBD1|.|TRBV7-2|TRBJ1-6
TGTGCCAGCAGCCTCCAGACAGGGGCAGTTTCACCCCTCCACTTT
CASSLQTGAVSPLHF
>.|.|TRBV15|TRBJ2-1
TGTGCCACCAGCAGAGATCCCCCCCGGCAGCCCAATGAGCAGTTCTTC
CATSRDPPRQPNEQFF
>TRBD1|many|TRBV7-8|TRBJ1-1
TGTGCCAGCAGCTTAGACAGGGGGAGTGAAGCTTTCTTT
CASSLDRGSEAFF
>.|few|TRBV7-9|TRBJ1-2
TGTGCCAGCAGCCCTTGGACGGGGGAAGGTGGCTACACCTTC
CASSPWTGEGGYTF
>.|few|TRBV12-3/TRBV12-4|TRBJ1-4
TGTGCCAGCAGTTTAATGGGGGGGGTAGAAAAACTGTTTTTT
CASSLMGGVEKLFF
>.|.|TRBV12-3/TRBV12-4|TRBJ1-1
TGTGCCAGCAGTTTCGGGGGGGCGCTAGGGACTGAAGCTTTCTTT
CASSFGGALGTEAFF
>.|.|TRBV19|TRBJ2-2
TGTGCCAGTAGTATTTCCGACCCGAACACCGGGGAGCTGTTTTTT
CASSISDPNTGELFF
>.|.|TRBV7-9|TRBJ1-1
TGTGCCAGCAGCTTAGTATTAGGCAGGGTGTCAATTGAAGCTTTCTTT
CASSLVLGRVSIEAFF
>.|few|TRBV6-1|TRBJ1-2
TGTGCCACCCGCCCACAAGTAGGGTTCGGTGACTACACCTTC
CATRPQVGFGDYTF
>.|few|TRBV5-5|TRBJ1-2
TGTGCCAGCAGCTTGGAGCTTTTTGTAACTTATGGCTACACCTTC
CASSLELFVTYGYTF
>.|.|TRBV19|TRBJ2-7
TGTGCCAGTAGTATAGCCGGTATCTCCTACGAGCAGTACTTC
CASSIAGISYEQYF
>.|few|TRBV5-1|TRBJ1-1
TGCGCCAGCAGCTTGGAGGGGATCCTCATGAACACTGAAGCTTTCTTT
CASSLEGILMNTEAFF
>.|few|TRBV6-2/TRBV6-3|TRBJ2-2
TGTGCCAGCAGTTATGTAAGGGATAACACCGGGGAGCTGTTTTTT
CASSYVRDNTGELFF
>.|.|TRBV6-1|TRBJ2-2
TGTGCCAAGCGCCCCAAATCGGGTTCTACCGGGGAGCTGTTTTTT
CAKRPKSGSTGELFF
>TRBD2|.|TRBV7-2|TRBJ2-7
TGTGCCAGCAGCTCAAGTCTAGCGGGAGGCCCCCACGAGCAGTACTTC
CASSSSLAGGPHEQYF
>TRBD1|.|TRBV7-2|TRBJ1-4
TGTGCCAGCAGCTTAGAACCCAGGGGGGGCGAAAAACTGTTTTTT
CASSLEPRGGEKLFF
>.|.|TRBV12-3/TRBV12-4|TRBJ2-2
TGTGCCAGCATGGGAGGCGGTTACGCGAACACCGGGGAGCTGTTTTTT
CASMGGGYANTGELFF
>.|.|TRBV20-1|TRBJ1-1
TGCAGTGCTAGAGGGGGGCGCTGGGGCGCTTTCTTT
CSARGGRWGAFF
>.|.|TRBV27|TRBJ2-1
TGTGCCAGCAGCCGGAGATATAGCGGAAACTACAATGAGCAGTTCTTC
CASSRRYSGNYNEQFF
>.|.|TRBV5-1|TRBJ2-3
TGCGCCAGCAGCTCCCTACAGGGAACTAGCACAGATACGCAGTATTTT
CASSSLQGTSTDTQYF
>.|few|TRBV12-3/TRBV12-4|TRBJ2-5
TGTGCCAGCTCAGGAGGGTATCAAGAGACCCAGTACTTC
CASSGGYQETQYF
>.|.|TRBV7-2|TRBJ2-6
TGTGCCAGCAGCTTCTCGGGTGGAGCTGGGGCCAACGTCCTGACTTTC
CASSFSGGAGANVLTF
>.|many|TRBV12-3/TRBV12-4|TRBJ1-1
TGTGCCAGCAGTTTAAAGGATGAAGCTTTCTTT
CASSLKDEAFF
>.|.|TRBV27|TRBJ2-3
TGTGCCAGCAGTTTAAGGGCGGTGGGAGATACGCAGTATTTT
CASSLRAVGDTQYF
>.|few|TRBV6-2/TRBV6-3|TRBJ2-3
TGTGCCAGCAGTTACTCGATTGGGGACAGCACAGATACGCAGTATTTT
CASSYSIGDSTDTQYF
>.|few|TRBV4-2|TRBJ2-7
TGTGCCAGCAGCCAAGCCCAGGCCCAGGGGAACTACGAGCAGTACTTC
CASSQAQAQGNYEQYF
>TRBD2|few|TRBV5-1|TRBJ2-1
TGCGCCAGCAGCTTACGGGAGGCTACCTACAATGAGCAGTTCTTC
CASSLREATYNEQFF
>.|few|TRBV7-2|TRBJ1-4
TGTGCCAGCAGCTCGACCGGGATCTCAGGGGAAAAACTGTTTTTT
CASSSTGISGEKLFF
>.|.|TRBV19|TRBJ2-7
TGTGCCAGTAGTATAGGTCTCGGAGCCTACGAGCAGTACTTC
CASSIGLGAYEQYF
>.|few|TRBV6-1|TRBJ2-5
TGTGCCAGCAGGTCACAGGGAGGCCAAGAGACCCAGTACTTC
CASRSQGGQETQYF
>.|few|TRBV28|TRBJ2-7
TGTGCCAGCAGTTTTGACAACTACGAGCAGTACTTC
CASSFDNYEQYF
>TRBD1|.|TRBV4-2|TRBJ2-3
TGTGCCAGCAGCCACGGACAGGGTTCTAGCACAGATACGCAGTATTTT
CASSHGQGSSTDTQYF